This TCR beta chain was sequenced in a study of CD8 T cells in ankylosing spondylitis. The study's findings and limits: CD8+ by phenotype, disease-linked clones were relatively rare in peripheral blood. Reportedly, significant enrichment of disease-linked clones occurred in matched ankylosing spondylitis synovial fluid. Ankylosing spondylitis blood appeared to be characterized by a TCR beta motif of under ten highly homologous variants.

As for this clonotype: Its antigen is as yet unknown.

TCRdb independently ran MiXCR on the 5' RACE reads; one entry per CDR3 protein. Among 470,000 or so distinct CDR3 sequences, roughly 26% were seen once, and the ten largest hold under 0.9%. The CDR3 has 13 residues. The V end was cut by 6 bases, the J end by 4 bases, with 12 bases between. Per germline, CDR1 SGHTA and CDR2 FQGNSA. The chain links TRBV7-2 to TRBJ1-1; a possible D gene is TRBD1 (6 bases). This TCR was recovered from a male donor with ankylosing spondylitis. Sequencing was carried out using blood, either unsorted or a sorted T cell fraction (not recorded which). DNA of the CDR3: TGTGCCAGCAGTGAACAGGGTGGCACTGAAGCTTTCTTT. It is translated as CASSEQGGTEAFF.